This T cell receptor (beta chain) was recorded in a study of somatic mutations in cytotoxic T cells in rheumatoid arthritis. In the study overall: Patient blood (roughly 30 ml EDTA) was drawn right after diagnosis, before any treatment.

The table lists this clone with a few counts. CDR1 and CDR2 from the germline V gene are SGHAT and FQNNGV. The CDR3 covers 15 residues. Trimming removed 4 bases from V and 4 bases from J, with 15 bases in between. Only in-frame clones appear in the TCRdb table, and some are missing; sequencing was by immunoSEQ multiplex PCR. This table has fewer than 25,000 clones, about 83% appearing once. The chain carries TRBV11-2 and TRBJ2-3; D gene ambiguous. The sequenced material came from CD8+ T cells sorted from blood. This sequence was found in an adult with rheumatoid arthritis. The chain's CDR3 is CASSSLLVGPDTQYF. CDR3 nucleotides: TGTGCCAGCAGCTCCCTTCTAGTTGGCCCAGATACGCAGTATTTT. Complete variable domain (other parts from reference TRBV11-2 and TRBJ2-3): EAGVAQSPRYKIIEKRQSVAFWCNPISGHATLYWYQQILGQGPKLLIQFQNNGVVDDSQLPKDRFSAERLKGVDSTLKIQPAKLEDSAVYLCASSSLLVGPDTQYFGPGTRLTVL.